The 15 T cell receptor beta chains given below trace back to one sample, sequenced in a study of cytomegalovirus exposure and HLA in healthy donors. The PCR used 60 Vbeta and 13 Jbeta primers. Profiled with immunoSEQ multiplex PCR; TCRdb holds only in-frame clones, not every one. The table lists 100,000 to 150,000 clones, with 1.5% to 1.8% in the top ten. The sequenced sample consisted of PBMCs. The receptors stem from a woman aged 40 to 50 in good health and CMV-seronegative.

The gene calls are TRBV5-1 and TRBJ2-1; 8 nucleotides agree with TRBD1. CDR1 and CDR2 from the germline V gene are SGHRS and YFSETQ. V lost 4 bases and J lost 4; bases outside the gene matches: 7. The CDR3 runs 15 residues. CDR3 residues: CASSPTGTGYNEQFF. CDR3 in DNA: TGCGCCAGCAGCCCAACCGGGACAGGATACAATGAGCAGTTCTTC.

J is TRBJ1-1 and V is TRBV9, with unresolved D. CDR3 length equals 13 residues. Looked up from germline, CDR1 is SGDLS and CDR2 is YYNGEE. The V and J ends lost 7 bases and 1 base respectively, with 11 bases between them. CDR3 residues: CASRRPGNTEAFF. For the CDR3, the DNA is TGTGCCAGCCGACGGCCGGGGAACACTGAAGCTTTCTTT.

This rearrangement joins TRBV2 to TRBJ1-5, with 7 bases matching TRBD1. The germline V gene encodes CDR1 SNHLY and CDR2 FYNNEI. The CDR3 totals 12 residues. The junction had 3 bases not matched to a gene; V was cut back by 7 bases and J by 6 bases. The DNA of the CDR3 is TGTGCCAGCACGACAGGGCCTCAGCCCCAGCATTTT. As protein: CASTTGPQPQHF.

The chain combines TRBV4-1 with TRBJ2-4; TRBD2 aligns across 9 bases. Germline V lookup: CDR1 MGHRA, CDR2 YSYEKL. The J segment lost 5 bases and the V segment lost 2 bases, leaving 7 bases of the junction unmatched. This CDR3 has 16 residues. The CDR3 DNA sequence: TGCGCCAGCAGCCAAACGCCTAGCGGGGCTGAAAACATTCAGTACTTC. Translation gives CASSQTPSGAENIQYF.

The chain joins TRBV6-6 to TRBJ2-3; no reliable D call. CDR1 is MNHNY and CDR2 is SVGAGI in the germline V gene (reference sequence). Between the trimmed V and J ends, which lost 4 bases and 4 bases, there was a span of 6 bases. This CDR3 spans 12 amino acids. The CDR3 is CASSFVADTQYF. The CDR3 DNA follows: TGTGCCAGCAGTTTCGTAGCAGATACGCAGTATTTT.

This sequence joins TRBV11-3 and TRBJ1-1; no firm D call. Trimming left V 5 bases short and J 0 bases short, with 7 bases between. Germline CDR1 SGHNT, CDR2 YENEEA. The CDR3 covers 13 residues. The DNA of the CDR3 is TGTGCCAGCAGCCGGTTCATGAACACTGAAGCTTTCTTT. Its protein is CASSRFMNTEAFF. The whole variable domain, remainder taken from reference TRBV11-3 and TRBJ1-1, is EAGVVQSPRYKIIEKKQPVAFWCNPISGHNTLYWYLQNLGQGPELLIRYENEEAVDDSQLPKDRFSAERLKGVDSTLKIQPAELGDSAVYLCASSRFMNTEAFFGQGTRLTVV.

The chain links TRBV10-3 to TRBJ1-3; maybe TRBD1 (5 bases). CDR3 length equals 15 residues. CDR1 and CDR2 from the germline V gene are ENHRY and SYGVKD. Trimming stripped 6 bases from V and 0 bases from J, with 12 bases between. The CDR3 DNA reads TGTGCCATCAGCACCGGGGGGTACTCTGGAAACACCATATATTTT. Translation gives CAISTGGYSGNTIYF.

The chain carries TRBV28 and TRBJ1-1; D gene uncertain. CDR3 length: 13 residues. CDR1 is MDHEN and CDR2 is SYDVKM in the germline V gene. Trimming left V 3 bases short and J 3 bases short, with 8 bases between. The CDR3 loop reads CASSFREDTEAFF. The CDR3 DNA sequence: TGTGCCAGCAGTTTTCGAGAAGACACTGAAGCTTTCTTT.

Comments on this clone: Other DNA sequences in this sample translate to the same CDR3. This chain uses TRBV27 with TRBJ1-2, with D possibly matching TRBD1 (5 bases). Trimming stripped 9 bases from V and 1 base from J, with 12 bases between. Germline values: CDR1 MNHEY, CDR2 SMNVEV (reference sequence). This CDR3 region has 13 residues. The CDR3: CASGGRVNYGYTF. CDR3 bases: TGTGCCAGTGGGGGGAGGGTTAACTATGGCTACACCTTC.

The rearrangement links TRBV6-4 to TRBJ2-1; 11 nucleotides agree with TRBD2. This CDR3 has 19 amino acids. Germline values: CDR1 MRHNA, CDR2 SNTAGT. The V and J ends lost 2 bases and 0 bases, in that order; junction bases with no gene match: 9. The CDR3 protein is CASSDPPSGGLSSYNEQFF. The DNA for the CDR3 is TGTGCCAGCAGTGACCCTCCTAGCGGGGGGCTGAGCTCCTACAATGAGCAGTTCTTC.

The genes are TRBV5-4 and TRBJ1-4; D may be TRBD1 (6 bases). Germline assignment: CDR1 SGHNT and CDR2 YYREEE (reference sequence). V lost 2 bases and J 5 bases, leaving 13 bases between the germline ends. The CDR3 consists of 15 residues. Here the CDR3 reads CASSFGGGGNEKLFF. The CDR3 DNA reads TGTGCCAGCAGCTTCGGGGGCGGGGGAAATGAAAAACTGTTTTTT.

The J gene is TRBJ1-1, the V gene TRBV21-1; whether TRBD1, the table's D call, matches the DNA was not checked. TRBV21-1 is given as a pseudogene. The CDR3 contains 16 residues. The CDR3 nucleotides are TGTGCCAGCAGCAAAGCCCGGGCCGGGACAGGGAGTGAAGCTTTCTTT. This translates into CASSKARAGTGSEAFF.

The chain recombines TRBV25-1 with TRBJ2-2, with 8 bases identical to TRBD2. This CDR3 region has 15 residues. J lost 5 bases, V lost 5 bases, and 7 bases had no gene match. Per germline, CDR1 MGHDK and CDR2 SYGVNS. The CDR3 reads CASSWAGGRTGELFF. The CDR3 coding sequence is TGTGCCAGCAGTTGGGCGGGGGGCCGGACCGGGGAGCTGTTTTTT. Supplemented by reference TRBV25-1 and TRBJ2-2, the full variable domain reads EADIYQTPRYLVIGTGKKITLECSQTMGHDKMYWYQQDPGMELHLIHYSYGVNSTEKGDLSSESTVSRIRTEHFPLTLESARPSHTSQYLCASSWAGGRTGELFFGEGSRLTVL.

This rearrangement joins TRBV6-4 to TRBJ2-6, with TRBD1 matching 8 bases. The CDR3 totals 17 residues. Germline V gene lookup returns CDR1 MRHNA and CDR2 SNTAGT. V dropped 2 bases and J dropped 2; count of bases not matched to a gene: 5. As DNA, the CDR3 is TGTGCCAGCAGTGACGGCTCGACAGGGGCTGGGGCCAACGTCCTGACTTTC. Its translation: CASSDGSTGAGANVLTF.

In DNA, the CDR3 is TGTGCCAGCAGCAGGACAGTTCCCTACGAGCAGTACTTC. As protein: CASSRTVPYEQYF. The V and J genes are TRBV6-1 and TRBJ2-7, with TRBD1 as a possible D gene (6 bases). Germline V gives CDR1 MNHNS, CDR2 SASEGT. This CDR3 comprises 13 residues. Trimming pared 6 bases from V and 2 bases from J, leaving 11 bases between.